A single sample is the source of the 19 T cell receptor beta chains below, sequenced in a study of cytomegalovirus exposure and HLA in healthy donors. Profiled with immunoSEQ multiplex PCR; TCRdb holds only in-frame clones, not every one. The sample includes 130,000 or so clones, about nine tenths seen only once; the top ten take about 3%. Sample: PBMCs. Receptors were obtained from a man aged 25 to 45 in good health and CMV-seronegative.

The genes are TRBV7-9 and TRBJ1-1, with D tentatively TRBD1 (5 bases). Trimming left V 2 bases short and J 4 bases short, with 8 bases between. The CDR3 is 13 amino acids. Germline V CDR1 and CDR2: SEHNR, FQNEAQ (reference sequence). The CDR3 sequence: CASSLLGGTEAFF. Written as DNA, the CDR3 is TGTGCCAGCAGCTTATTGGGGGGCACTGAAGCTTTCTTT.

V usage is TRBV28 and J usage is TRBJ2-7; maybe TRBD1 (6 bases). Germline CDR1 is MDHEN and CDR2 is SYDVKM. V lost 1 base and J lost 7, with 14 bases in between. The CDR3 is 14 amino acids. As DNA, the CDR3 is TGTGCCAGCAGTTTATCCCCAGGGGAAAGGGAGCAGTACTTC. This translates into CASSLSPGEREQYF.

The gene calls are TRBV18 and TRBJ2-3; D gene unclear. Trimming shortened V by 3 bases and J by 0 bases, and 10 bases separated the two germline ends. The CDR3 loop spans 15 amino acids. Germline CDR1 and CDR2: KGHSH and LQKENI. CDR3 DNA sequence: TGTGCCAGCTCACCGTTATCCTTAAGCACAGATACGCAGTATTTT. It translates to CASSPLSLSTDTQYF.

This clone was counted between two and nine times. The gene calls are TRBV10-2 and TRBJ1-5; TRBD1 is a possible D gene (6 bases). The germline gives CDR1 WSHSY, CDR2 SAAADI. V was trimmed by 10 bases and J by 4 bases, leaving 14 bases between them. The CDR3 sequence is 13 residues long. CDR3 loop: CATTGIGNQPQHF. In nucleotides, the CDR3 is TGCGCCACCACAGGGATCGGGAATCAGCCCCAGCATTTT.

This sequence joins TRBV18 and TRBJ2-1; 10 bases are shared with TRBD1. Germline V gene sequence: CDR1 KGHSH, CDR2 LQKENI. Losses at the gene ends were 1 base for V and 7 bases for J; bases not matched to a gene: 1. The CDR3 is 14 residues long. CDR3 residues: CASSPQGQGNEQFF. CDR3 in DNA: TGTGCCAGCTCACCACAGGGACAGGGGAATGAGCAGTTCTTC.

V and J are TRBV9 and TRBJ2-3, with 9 bases fitting TRBD2. CDR1 and CDR2 (germline): SGDLS, YYNGEE. V lost 3 bases to trimming and J lost 6 bases; unmatched junction nucleotides: 8. CDR3 length: 15 residues. The CDR3 region has the DNA TGTGCCAGCAGCGACGGCGGGGGGGCCAGGGATACGCAGTATTTT. It is translated as CASSDGGGARDTQYF.

This chain links TRBV10-3 with TRBJ2-3; TRBD1 might be the D (5 bases). The CDR3 spans 13 residues. Per germline, CDR1 ENHRY and CDR2 SYGVKD. V gave up 4 bases and J gave up 1 base, with 6 bases separating them. The CDR3 bases are TGTGCCATCAGTGCACAGGGCACAGATACGCAGTATTTT. It codes for CAISAQGTDTQYF.

The chain carries TRBV6-5 and TRBJ2-7, with 7 positions matching TRBD1. This CDR3 is 13 amino acids long. CDR1 MNHEY and CDR2 SVGAGI come from the germline V gene. V shed 4 bases, J shed 2 bases, and the junction held 2 bases outside the gene matches. The CDR3 sequence is CASSLGGTYEQYF. The CDR3 DNA reads as TGTGCCAGCAGTTTAGGGGGCACCTACGAGCAGTACTTC.

This clone has only one observation. This chain uses TRBV7-9 with TRBJ2-1; the D gene is possibly TRBD2 (6 bases). In germline, CDR1 is SEHNR, CDR2 FQNEAQ (reference sequence). The CDR3 has 14 amino acids. V lost 1 base and J lost 4, with 8 bases in between. Here the CDR3 reads CASSLDGRYNEQFF. DNA of the CDR3: TGTGCCAGCAGCTTAGATGGGAGGTACAATGAGCAGTTCTTC.

This sequence joins TRBV5-1 and TRBJ2-1; 9 positions agree with TRBD1. Per the germline V gene, CDR1 is SGHRS and CDR2 is YFSETQ. The ends lost 5 bases at V and 0 bases at J; junction bases unmatched: 9. This CDR3 has 17 amino acids. In DNA form, the CDR3 reads TGCGCCAGCAGTCGGGACAGGGTGAGAAGCTCCTACAATGAGCAGTTCTTC. Translated: CASSRDRVRSSYNEQFF.

The rearrangement uses TRBV7-8 and TRBJ1-5, with D possibly being TRBD1 (6 bases). This CDR3 is 18 amino acids long. Trimming left V 2 bases short and J 1 base short, with 18 bases between. Germline V lookup: CDR1 SGHVS, CDR2 FQNEAQ. CDR3 amino acids: CASSLSTGGRRSNQPQHF. DNA of the CDR3: TGTGCCAGCAGCTTAAGCACGGGGGGGCGTCGAAGCAATCAGCCCCAGCATTTT.

This chain joins TRBV19 and TRBJ1-5; possible D gene TRBD1, 6 bases. Germline lookup yields CDR1 LNHDA and CDR2 SQIVND (reference sequence). V lost 4 bases and J 0 bases, leaving 10 bases between the germline ends. The CDR3 runs 15 residues. The CDR3 sequence is CASSTDRTSNQPQHF. The CDR3 DNA is TGTGCCAGTAGTACGGACAGAACTAGCAATCAGCCCCAGCATTTT. Full variable domain (rest looked up from reference TRBV19 and TRBJ1-5): DGGITQSPKYLFRKEGQNVTLSCEQNLNHDAMYWYRQDPGQGLRLIYYSQIVNDFQKGDIAEGYSVSREKKESFPLTVTSAQKNPTAFYLCASSTDRTSNQPQHFGDGTRLSIL.

The chain employs TRBV11-2 and TRBJ2-3, with 7 bases matching TRBD2. The CDR3 consists of 15 residues. Germline CDR1 and CDR2: SGHAT and FQNNGV. The V segment lost 5 bases and the J segment 1 base; nucleotides outside the gene matches: 6. CDR3 loop: CASSPAGTRTDTQYF. CDR3 nucleotide sequence: TGTGCCAGCAGCCCAGCGGGGACCCGCACAGATACGCAGTATTTT.

J is TRBJ1-6 and V is TRBV7-2; the D is unclear. Germline CDR1 is SGHTA and CDR2 is FQGNSA. The length of the CDR3 is 15 residues. Trimming stripped 1 base from V and 10 bases from J, with 14 bases between. The CDR3 loop reads CASSLGSGIGSPLHF. CDR3 nucleotides: TGTGCCAGCAGCTTAGGTAGCGGAATCGGGTCACCCCTCCACTTT. The variable domain in full, with the rest retrieved from reference TRBV7-2 and TRBJ1-6, is GAGVSQSPSNKVTEKGKDVELRCDPISGHTALYWYRQSLGQGLEFLIYFQGNSAPDKSGLPSDRFSAERTGGSVSTLTIQRTQQEDSAVYLCASSLGSGIGSPLHFGNGTRLTVT.

The chain joins TRBV6-5 to TRBJ1-4; a possible D gene is TRBD1 (6 bases). In germline, CDR1 is MNHEY, CDR2 SVGAGI. The CDR3 consists of 14 residues. Between the trimmed V and J ends, which lost 7 bases and 5 bases, there was a span of 14 bases. The CDR3 loop reads CASTSGQSNEKLFF. The CDR3 nucleotides are TGTGCCAGCACCTCCGGACAGTCCAATGAAAAACTGTTTTTT.

The gene calls are TRBV9 and TRBJ1-2; 10 bases align to TRBD1. V gave up 2 bases and J gave up 5 bases; unmatched junction bases: 3. Germline V gene sequence: CDR1 SGDLS, CDR2 YYNGEE. The length of the CDR3 is 14 residues. The CDR3 region is CASSVMGQGYGYTF. CDR3 coding DNA: TGTGCCAGCAGCGTGATGGGACAGGGGTATGGCTACACCTTC.

This clone was seen once. V usage is TRBV5-1 and J usage is TRBJ1-1, with no clear D. This CDR3 has 14 residues. Germline-derived CDR1 and CDR2 are SGHRS and YFSETQ. Trimming shortened V by 2 bases and J by 1 base, and 9 bases separated the two germline ends. The CDR3 here is CASSLSGPNTEAFF. DNA of the CDR3: TGCGCCAGCAGCTTAAGTGGCCCGAACACTGAAGCTTTCTTT.

DNA for the CDR3: TGTGCCAGCAGCCTCGAGCGGGTTCGTTACGGTGAGCAGTTCTTC. Its translation is CASSLERVRYGEQFF. The chain recombines TRBV11-2 with TRBJ2-1, with D possibly being TRBD2 (6 bases). Between the trimmed V and J ends, which lost 5 bases and 9 bases, there was a span of 20 bases. Germline V gene sequence: CDR1 SGHAT, CDR2 FQNNGV. The CDR3 extends over 15 amino acids.

In its sample, this clone was seen once. The chain recombines TRBV5-1 with TRBJ1-1; TRBD1 agrees at 8 bases. Germline V gives CDR1 SGHRS, CDR2 YFSETQ. This CDR3 spans 14 amino acids. The V segment lost 7 bases and the J segment 0 bases; nucleotides outside the gene matches: 5. CDR3 region: CASHSTGVNTEAFF. As DNA, the CDR3 is TGCGCCAGCCATTCGACAGGGGTGAACACTGAAGCTTTCTTT.